The 13 T cell receptor beta chains presented below share a single source sample, sequenced in a study of CD8 T cells in ankylosing spondylitis. Study results and limitations: What seemed typical of ankylosing spondylitis blood was a TCR beta motif built from under 10 highly homologous variants.

TCRdb re-derived calls from the 5' RACE reads in MiXCR, one entry per CDR3 protein. The sample yields 200,000 to 250,000 distinct CDR3 sequences, approximately 20% seen once. The antigens these receptors bind are not known. The sequencing input was blood, either unsorted or a sorted T cell fraction (not recorded which). These TCRs come from a male donor with ankylosing spondylitis.

This clonotype was counted only a few times. The V gene is TRBV3-1, the J gene TRBJ2-4, with D unclear. Trimming left V 2 bases short and J 2 bases short, with 19 bases between. The CDR3 has 18 amino acids. Per the germline V gene, CDR1 is LGHDT and CDR2 is YNNKEL (reference sequence). In DNA, the CDR3 is TGTGCCAGCAGCCAACGGTGGGCGACGGCGGATACCAAAAACATTCAGTACTTC. It is translated as CASSQRWATADTKNIQYF.

This clonotype appeared a few times. The V and J genes are TRBV6-1 and TRBJ1-4; D uncertain. Deletions cut 2 bases from V and 7 bases from J, with 14 bases between. Germline V gene sequence: CDR1 MNHNS, CDR2 SASEGT. The CDR3 runs 15 residues. DNA of the CDR3: TGTGCCAGCAGTGAATGGTCCGGGTTGCTTGAAAAACTGTTTTTT. It translates to CASSEWSGLLEKLFF.

The chain recombines TRBV20-1 with TRBJ1-5, with D unresolved. V was shortened by 1 base and J by 5 bases, with 12 bases between the two germline ends. Germline loops: CDR1 DFQATT, CDR2 SNEGSKA (reference sequence). The CDR3 has 14 amino acids. The CDR3 coding sequence is TGCAGTGCTAGAGCTGGGTCGAGGTATCAGCCCCAGCATTTT. Its protein is CSARAGSRYQPQHF.

This sequence joins TRBV6-2 or TRBV6-3 and TRBJ1-1; D is ambiguous. V gave up 5 bases and J gave up 1 base, with 11 bases separating them. Germline lookup yields CDR1 MNHEY and CDR2 SVGEGT. The CDR3 covers 14 residues. The CDR3 DNA sequence: TGTGCCAGCAGTCCCCGGGCCGAGAACACTGAAGCTTTCTTT. As protein: CASSPRAENTEAFF.

This clonotype has a handful of counts. The rearrangement uses TRBV12-5 and TRBJ1-1; a possible D gene is TRBD1 (5 bases). The CDR3 loop spans 17 amino acids. Germline lookup yields CDR1 LGHNT and CDR2 FRNRAP. Trimming took 6 bases from V and 1 from J, leaving 21 bases between them. CDR3 in DNA: TGTGCTAGTGGGCCCGGGGGGTTCGAAAGCAGGAACACTGAAGCTTTCTTT. Translated, it gives CASGPGGFESRNTEAFF.

This clonotype has just a few counts. The chain links TRBV12-3 or TRBV12-4 to TRBJ2-3; 9 nucleotides match TRBD2. The V and J ends lost 3 bases and 3 bases, in that order; junction bases with no gene match: 7. The CDR3 sequence is 16 residues long. CDR3 coding DNA: TGTGCCAGCAGTTTCTTGCCTAGCGGGGAAACAGATACGCAGTATTTT. Amino acid sequence: CASSFLPSGETDTQYF.

This clonotype has a handful of counts. This rearrangement joins TRBV20-1 to TRBJ2-7; TRBD1 might be the D (5 bases). The CDR3 has 13 amino acids. Germline assignment: CDR1 DFQATT and CDR2 SNEGSKA (reference sequence). V lost 3 bases, J lost 2 bases, and 11 bases lay in between. The CDR3: CSASFQGTYEQYF. The CDR3, as DNA: TGCAGTGCTAGTTTCCAGGGTACCTACGAGCAGTACTTC.

This chain connects TRBV7-8 to TRBJ2-7; 13 nucleotides match TRBD2. There are 15 residues in the CDR3. The junction had 0 bases not matched to a gene; V was cut back by 0 bases and J by 4 bases. Germline V gene lookup returns CDR1 SGHVS and CDR2 FQNEAQ. CDR3: CASSLATSGGYEQYF. Here the CDR3 DNA reads TGTGCCAGCAGCTTAGCGACTAGCGGGGGGTACGAGCAGTACTTC.

This chain connects TRBV19 to TRBJ1-1; perhaps TRBD1 as D (5 bases). Trimming removed 3 bases from V and 1 base from J, with 12 bases in between. Germline-derived CDR1 and CDR2 are LNHDA and SQIVND (reference sequence). The CDR3 length is 15 residues. CDR3 in amino acids: CASSMFHRPNTEAFF. CDR3 DNA: TGTGCCAGTAGTATGTTTCACAGGCCGAACACTGAAGCTTTCTTT.

This clonotype turned up a few times. The gene calls are TRBV6-5 and TRBJ2-1; 7 bases agree with TRBD2. CDR3 length: 15 residues. V gave up 0 bases and J gave up 1 base; unmatched junction bases: 0. Germline V gene lookup returns CDR1 MNHEY and CDR2 SVGAGI. Written as DNA, the CDR3 is TGTGCCAGCAGTTACTCACTAGCGTCCTACAATGAGCAGTTCTTC. This encodes CASSYSLASYNEQFF.

V and J are TRBV7-6 and TRBJ1-1, with 8 bases aligning to TRBD1. Trimming cost V 4 bases and J 5 bases; bases outside gene matches: 3. The germline V gene has CDR1 SGHVS and CDR2 FNYEAQ. This CDR3 is 13 amino acids long. DNA of the CDR3: TGTGCCAGCAGCTCAGGACAGGGTACTGAAGCTTTCTTT. Its translation: CASSSGQGTEAFF.

The V and J genes are TRBV6-5 and TRBJ1-1, with TRBD1 identical over 8 bases. The CDR3 is 14 amino acids. Germline V lookup: CDR1 MNHEY, CDR2 SVGAGI. V shed 2 bases and J 7 bases; nucleotides not matched to a gene: 6. The CDR3: CASSYLGTGHEAFF. DNA of the CDR3: TGTGCCAGCAGTTACCTCGGGACAGGCCATGAAGCTTTCTTT.

This clonotype was recorded many times. This chain links TRBV29-1 with TRBJ2-3; D may be TRBD2 (5 bases). V dropped 1 base and J dropped 4 bases, with 12 bases sitting between them. CDR3 length equals 14 residues. Germline V CDR1 and CDR2: SQVTM, ANQGSEA. CDR3 sequence reads: CSVEGGISADTQYF. In DNA, the CDR3 is TGCAGCGTTGAAGGAGGGATTAGCGCAGATACGCAGTATTTT.